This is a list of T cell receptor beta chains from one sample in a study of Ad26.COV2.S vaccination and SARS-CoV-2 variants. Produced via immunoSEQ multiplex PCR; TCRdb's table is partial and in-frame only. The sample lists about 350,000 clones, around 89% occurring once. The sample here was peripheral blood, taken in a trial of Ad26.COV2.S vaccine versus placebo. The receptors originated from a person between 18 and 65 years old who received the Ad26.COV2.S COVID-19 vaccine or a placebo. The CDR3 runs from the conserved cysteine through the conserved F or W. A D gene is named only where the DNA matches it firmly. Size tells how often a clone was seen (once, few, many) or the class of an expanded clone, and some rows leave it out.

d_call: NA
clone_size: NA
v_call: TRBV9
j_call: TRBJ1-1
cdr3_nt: TGTGCCAGCAGCGCGACAGGGAACACTGAAGCTTTCTTT
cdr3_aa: CASSATGNTEAFF

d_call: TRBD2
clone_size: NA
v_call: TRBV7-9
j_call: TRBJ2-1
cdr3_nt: TGTGCCAGCAGCAGAATAGCGGGGGGGCTCCATGGTCATGAGCAGTTCTTC
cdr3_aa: CASSRIAGGLHGHEQFF

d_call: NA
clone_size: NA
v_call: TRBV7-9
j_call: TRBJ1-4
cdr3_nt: TGTGCCAGCAGCCTCGCGGGGAGTAGAGGCGAAAAACTGTTTTTT
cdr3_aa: CASSLAGSRGEKLFF

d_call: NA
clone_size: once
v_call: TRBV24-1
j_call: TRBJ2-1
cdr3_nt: TGTGCCACCAGTGGCTTTCACAATGAGCAGTTCTTC
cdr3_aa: CATSGFHNEQFF

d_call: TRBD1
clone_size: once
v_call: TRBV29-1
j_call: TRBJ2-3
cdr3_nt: TGCAGCGTTGAAGTAGGGACAGTTACAGATACGCAGTATTTT
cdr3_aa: CSVEVGTVTDTQYF

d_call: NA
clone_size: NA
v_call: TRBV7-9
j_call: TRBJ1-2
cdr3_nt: TGTGCCAGCAGCCTCGGTGGGGGGGCGCATGGCTACACCTTC
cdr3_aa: CASSLGGGAHGYTF

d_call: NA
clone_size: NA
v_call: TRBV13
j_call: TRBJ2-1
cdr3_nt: TGTGCCAGCAGTTTTGACTGGACATCCTACAATGAGCAGTTCTTC
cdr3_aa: CASSFDWTSYNEQFF

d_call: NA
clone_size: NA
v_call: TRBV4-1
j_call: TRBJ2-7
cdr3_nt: TGCGCCAGCAGCCAAAAATGGGGCCACGAGCAGTACTTC
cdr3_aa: CASSQKWGHEQYF

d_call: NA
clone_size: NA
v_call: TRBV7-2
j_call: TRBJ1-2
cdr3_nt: TGTGCCAGGAGCTTAGTACAGGATGCTAGCTATGGCTACACCTTC
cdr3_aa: CARSLVQDASYGYTF

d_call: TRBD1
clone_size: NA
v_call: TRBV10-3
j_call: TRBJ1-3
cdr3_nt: TGTGCCATCAGTGAGCTAACAGGGGCCCGAAACACCATATATTTT
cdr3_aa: CAISELTGARNTIYF

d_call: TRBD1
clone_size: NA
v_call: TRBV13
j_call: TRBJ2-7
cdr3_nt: TGTGCCAGCAGCATAAAGGGGACAGGGAGGGAGCAGTACTTC
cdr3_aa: CASSIKGTGREQYF

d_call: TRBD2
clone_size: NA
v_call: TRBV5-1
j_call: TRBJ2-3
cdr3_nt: TGCGCCAGCAGCTTGTTTAGCGGGGGGGCAACAGATACGCAGTATTTT
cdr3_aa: CASSLFSGGATDTQYF

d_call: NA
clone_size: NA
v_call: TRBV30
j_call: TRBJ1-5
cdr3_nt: TGTGCCTGGAGTGGTAGACACAATCAGCCCCAGCATTTT
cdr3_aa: CAWSGRHNQPQHF

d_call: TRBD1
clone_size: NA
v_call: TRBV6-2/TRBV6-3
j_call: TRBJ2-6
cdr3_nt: TGTGCCAGCAGTTTGCAGGGGGCTGGGGCCAACGTCCTGACTTTC
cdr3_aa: CASSLQGAGANVLTF

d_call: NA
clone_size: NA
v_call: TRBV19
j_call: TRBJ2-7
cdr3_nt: TGTGCCAGTACCCTGACAGGTAGCTCCTACGAGCAGTACTTC
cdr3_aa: CASTLTGSSYEQYF

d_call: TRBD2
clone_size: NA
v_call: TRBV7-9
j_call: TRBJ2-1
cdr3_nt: TGTGCCAGCAGCCCAGGGACTAGCGGGTACAATGAGCAGTTCTTC
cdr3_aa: CASSPGTSGYNEQFF

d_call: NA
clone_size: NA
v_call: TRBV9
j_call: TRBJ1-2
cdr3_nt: TGTGCCAGCAGCGACAACAGGGCCCACTATGGCTACACCTTC
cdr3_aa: CASSDNRAHYGYTF

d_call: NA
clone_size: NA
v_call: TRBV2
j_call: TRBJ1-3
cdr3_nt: TGTGCCAGCAACTCAGATTCTGGAAACACCATATATTTT
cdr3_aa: CASNSDSGNTIYF

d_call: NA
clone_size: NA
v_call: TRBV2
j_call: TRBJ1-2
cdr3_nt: TGTGCCAGCAGGGGGTTTGCGAACTATGGCTACACCTTC
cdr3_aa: CASRGFANYGYTF

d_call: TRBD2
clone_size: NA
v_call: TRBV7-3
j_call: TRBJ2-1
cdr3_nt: TGTGCCAGCAGCTTAGACGGAGCGGGGGGGCCCCGAGAGCAGTTCTTC
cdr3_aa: CASSLDGAGGPREQFF

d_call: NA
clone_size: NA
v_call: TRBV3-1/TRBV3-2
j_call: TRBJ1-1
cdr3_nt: TGTGCCAGCAGCCAATTTGTCAAAAACACTGAAGCTTTCTTT
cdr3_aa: CASSQFVKNTEAFF

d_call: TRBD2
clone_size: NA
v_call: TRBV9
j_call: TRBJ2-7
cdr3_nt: TGTGCCAGCAGCGTATCCCAACTAGCGCTGCACGAGCAGTACTTC
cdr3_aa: CASSVSQLALHEQYF

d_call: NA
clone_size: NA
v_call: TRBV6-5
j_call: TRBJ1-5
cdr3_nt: TGTGCCAGCAGCTCTTACTCAGGTCAGCCCCAGCATTTT
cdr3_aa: CASSSYSGQPQHF

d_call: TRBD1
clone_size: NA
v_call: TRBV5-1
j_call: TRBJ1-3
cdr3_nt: TGCGCCAGCAGCATAACCGGGACAGGGGCTTTTGATGGAAACACCATATATTTT
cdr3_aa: CASSITGTGAFDGNTIYF

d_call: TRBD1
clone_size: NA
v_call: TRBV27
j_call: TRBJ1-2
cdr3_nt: TGTGCCAGCAGCCTGGACAGGGATTATGATGGCTACACCTTC
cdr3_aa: CASSLDRDYDGYTF

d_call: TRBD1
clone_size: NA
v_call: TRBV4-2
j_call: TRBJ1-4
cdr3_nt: TGTGCCAGCAGCCAACTACCACCGGGACAGGCGGGTGAGGAAAAACTGTTTTTT
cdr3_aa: CASSQLPPGQAGEEKLFF